The subject of this entry is one T cell receptor beta chain. The data derive from a study of T cell responses to AZD1222 COVID-19 vaccine. Second-dose recipients at about 4 or about 12 weeks were treated as one pooled group. The CDR3 has 11 amino acids. CDR1 and CDR2 from the germline V gene are SGHTA and FQGNSA. The V end lost 8 bases, the J end lost 7 bases, and 10 bases lay between the germline ends. Here immunoSEQ multiplex PCR was the method, and the copy in TCRdb shows in-frame clones only, minus some. Of 100,000 to 120,000 clones in the sample, about 91% are singletons; the top ten hold 6.5%. This sample comprised peripheral blood, obtained 28 days after the second AZD1222 dose. This receptor was identified in an adult who received the AZD1222 COVID-19 vaccine. V gene TRBV7-2 combines with J gene TRBJ2-3; D possibly matches TRBD1 or TRBD2 (5 bases each). CDR3: CASFWGNTQYF. CDR3 bases: TGTGCCAGCTTCTGGGGGAATACGCAGTATTTT. Supplemented by reference TRBV7-2 and TRBJ2-3, the full variable domain reads GAGVSQSPSNKVTEKGKDVELRCDPISGHTALYWYRQSLGQGLEFLIYFQGNSAPDKSGLPSDRFSAERTGGSVSTLTIQRTQQEDSAVYLCASFWGNTQYFGPGTRLTVL.